A selection of T cell receptor beta chains follows, all from one sample in a study of shared clonotypes between healthy human individuals. Using immunoSEQ multiplex PCR, the repertoire was profiled, and TCRdb retains in-frame clones only, with some absent. This table has hundreds of thousands of clones, around 93% appearing once. Sequencing input: naive CD8+ T cells sorted from blood. The receptors here all came from a man aged 25 to 40 in good health. Each CDR3 is given with its conserved first and last residue. The D gene is left open where the match is weak. Size tells how often a clone was seen (once, few, many) or the class of an expanded clone, and some rows leave it out.

D gene	clone size	V gene	J gene	CDR3 DNA	CDR3 protein
TRBD2	NA	TRBV9	TRBJ2-1	TGTGCCAGCAGCGTAGAAGGACTAGCGGGCTACTACAATGAGCAGTTCTTC	CASSVEGLAGYYNEQFF
NA	NA	TRBV15	TRBJ2-7	TGTGCCACCAGCAGTGGATGGAGAGTCTACGAGCAGTACTTC	CATSSGWRVYEQYF
NA	NA	TRBV13	TRBJ1-3	TGTGCCAGCAGCTTAGGCTTTGGCTCTGGAAACACCATATATTTT	CASSLGFGSGNTIYF
TRBD1	NA	TRBV7-3	TRBJ2-5	TGTGCCAGCAGCTCTACAGGGGGAGGAGAGACCCAGTACTTC	CASSSTGGGETQYF
TRBD2	NA	TRBV11-2	TRBJ2-4	TGTGCCAGCAGCTCGAGATCTAGCGGGCCTTACATTCAGTACTTC	CASSSRSSGPYIQYF
NA	once	TRBV29-1	TRBJ2-7	TGCAGCGTTTTGGGACTGGGAATCTACGAGCAGTACTTC	CSVLGLGIYEQYF
NA	NA	TRBV5-1	TRBJ2-7	TGCGCCAGCAGCTTGGCTAGAGGGGTATCGGAGCAGTACTTC	CASSLARGVSEQYF
NA	NA	TRBV14	TRBJ2-1	TGTGCCAGCAGCCAAGTCTATAGGCGGTACAATGAGCAGTTCTTC	CASSQVYRRYNEQFF
NA	few	TRBV7-9	TRBJ2-5	TGTGCCAGCAGCTTGGACACCCAAGAGACCCAGTACTTC	CASSLDTQETQYF
TRBD1	NA	TRBV14	TRBJ2-1	TGTGCCAGCAGCCAAGATCAAGGGACAGGGATTAGCTCCTACAATGAGCAGTTCTTC	CASSQDQGTGISSYNEQFF
NA	NA	TRBV9	TRBJ2-1	TGTGCCAGCAGCGAAGGGTCTGGGTTTTACAATGAGCAGTTCTTC	CASSEGSGFYNEQFF
TRBD2	NA	TRBV7-8	TRBJ2-7	TGTGCCAGCAGCTTGAGGGGTCCAAACCAAGGGACTAGCGGTACCTTCGAGTACTTC	CASSLRGPNQGTSGTFEYF
TRBD1	NA	TRBV7-9	TRBJ2-1	TGTGCCAGCAGCTCAACATCGACAGGGTCTTCGTTGCTCGGTGAGCAGTTCTTC	CASSSTSTGSSLLGEQFF
TRBD1	NA	TRBV6-1	TRBJ2-1	TGTGCCGGGTCTGACAGGGATCGAGGGAATGAGCAGTTCTTC	CAGSDRDRGNEQFF
NA	NA	TRBV2	TRBJ2-7	TGTGCCAGCAGTGAAGGATCTTACTACGAGCAGTACTTC	CASSEGSYYEQYF
TRBD2	NA	TRBV19	TRBJ2-1	TGTGCCAGTAGTATAAACCTTGGCGGGAGCTCCTACAATGAGCAGTTCTTC	CASSINLGGSSYNEQFF
TRBD2	few	TRBV14	TRBJ2-2	TGTGCCAGCAGCCAACTAGCGGGAGCGGCCGGGGAGCTGTTTTTT	CASSQLAGAAGELFF
NA	once	TRBV18	TRBJ2-7	TGTGCCAGCTCACCTCGAGGACCGAGCCCATTTGACGAGCAGTACTTC	CASSPRGPSPFDEQYF
TRBD2	NA	TRBV11-2	TRBJ2-7	TGTGCCAGCAGCGAGACCGGGACTATCTACGAGCAGTACTTC	CASSETGTIYEQYF
NA	NA	TRBV7-6	TRBJ2-5	TGTGCCAGCAGCTTATCAGGGAGTCCAGAGACCCAGTACTTC	CASSLSGSPETQYF
TRBD1	NA	TRBV28	TRBJ1-5	TGTGCCAGCAGTTTGGAGGGGGCGAGGGGTCAGCCCCAGCATTTT	CASSLEGARGQPQHF
NA	NA	TRBV25-1	TRBJ2-5	TGTGCCAGCAGTCCAGGTCAAGAGACCCAGTACTTC	CASSPGQETQYF
NA	NA	TRBV7-8	TRBJ2-5	TGTGCCAGCAGCTCCCCCTTGGACGGGGGAGGCCAAGAGACCCAGTACTTC	CASSSPLDGGGQETQYF
NA	NA	TRBV29-1	TRBJ2-5	TGCAGCGTTGATTCCGGGCTCCAAGAGACCCAGTACTTC	CSVDSGLQETQYF
NA	NA	TRBV25-1	TRBJ1-2	TGTGCCAGCAGTGATTCAGGAGTCCTCGGTTATGGCTACACCTTC	CASSDSGVLGYGYTF
NA	NA	TRBV5-5	TRBJ2-1	TGTGCCAGCAGCACGCCGGGATCCCTTAACAATGAGCAGTTCTTC	CASSTPGSLNNEQFF
TRBD2	NA	TRBV6-5	TRBJ2-7	TGTGCCAGCAGTTGGGGGACTAGCGGGAGAGCCTACGAGCAGTACTTC	CASSWGTSGRAYEQYF
NA	NA	TRBV5-6	TRBJ1-5	TGTGCCAGCAGCTTGACGGGGGGCTTCAATGTAGGCAATCAGCCCCAGCATTTT	CASSLTGGFNVGNQPQHF
TRBD2	NA	TRBV11-2	TRBJ2-1	TGTGCCAGCAGCTTCGCCGTAATAGCGGGAGGGCCCTCCGATGAGCAGTTCTTC	CASSFAVIAGGPSDEQFF
NA	NA	TRBV18	TRBJ2-7	TGTGCCAGCTCACCAGCAGGGGACAACTACGAGCAGTACTTC	CASSPAGDNYEQYF
NA	NA	TRBV6-5	TRBJ2-7	TGTGCCAGCAGTTACTATGGGGGCGGGATTTACGAGCAGTACTTC	CASSYYGGGIYEQYF
NA	NA	TRBV6-6	TRBJ2-1	TGTGCCAGCGGCCCGGGGGATGAGCAGTTCTTC	CASGPGDEQFF
NA	once	TRBV21-1	TRBJ1-5	TGTGCCAGCAGCAAATGCTTGAGACAGGGTGGACAGCCCCAGCATTTT	CASSKCLRQGGQPQHF
NA	NA	TRBV27	TRBJ2-1	TGTGCCAGCAGTCGGTCGAGCCCCCACAATGAGCAGTTCTTC	CASSRSSPHNEQFF
TRBD2	NA	TRBV6-5	TRBJ2-1	TGTGCCAGCAGCCACGGGACTAGCGGCGGTGAGCAGTTCTTC	CASSHGTSGGEQFF
NA	NA	TRBV27	TRBJ2-1	TGTGCCAGCAGTTTTGGGGAGACGCAGTTCTTC	CASSFGETQFF
NA	NA	TRBV5-4	TRBJ2-4	TGTGCCAGCAGCCTACAGGGAGCAAAAAACATTCAGTACTTC	CASSLQGAKNIQYF
NA	NA	TRBV28	TRBJ1-1	TGTGCCAGCAGTACACAGAACACTGAAGCTTTCTTT	CASSTQNTEAFF
NA	NA	TRBV5-4	TRBJ1-5	TGTGCCAGCAGCTCGGACGGAGGGCTGGATCAGCCCCAGCATTTT	CASSSDGGLDQPQHF
NA	NA	TRBV19	TRBJ1-5	TGTGCCAGTAAAGAGGGTGATTATAGCAATCAGCCCCAGCATTTT	CASKEGDYSNQPQHF
NA	NA	TRBV7-6	TRBJ1-1	TGTGCCAGCAGCTTAGAGGCAGGGATGAACACTGAAGCTTTCTTT	CASSLEAGMNTEAFF